This TCR beta chain appears in the sequencing data of a study of T cells after yellow fever vaccination. The V gene lost 3 bases and the J gene lost 2 bases, with 11 bases spanning the gap. Germline V gene sequence: CDR1 MDHEN, CDR2 SYDVKM. This CDR3 has 15 amino acids. TCRdb used MiXCR to reprocess the 5' RACE reads, holding one entry per CDR3 protein. The sample lists 95,000 to 150,000 distinct CDR3 sequences, roughly 15% occurring once. Sample: CD8+ T cells sorted from PBMCs, taken 5 days after the yellow fever booster vaccination. The origin of this receptor is a man between 18 and 35 years old who received the YFV17D yellow fever vaccine. The rearrangement joins TRBV28 to TRBJ1-5, with unresolved D. CDR3 sequence reads: CASSLFRMGNQPQHF. The CDR3 region has the DNA TGTGCCAGCAGTTTGTTCCGGATGGGCAATCAGCCCCAGCATTTT.